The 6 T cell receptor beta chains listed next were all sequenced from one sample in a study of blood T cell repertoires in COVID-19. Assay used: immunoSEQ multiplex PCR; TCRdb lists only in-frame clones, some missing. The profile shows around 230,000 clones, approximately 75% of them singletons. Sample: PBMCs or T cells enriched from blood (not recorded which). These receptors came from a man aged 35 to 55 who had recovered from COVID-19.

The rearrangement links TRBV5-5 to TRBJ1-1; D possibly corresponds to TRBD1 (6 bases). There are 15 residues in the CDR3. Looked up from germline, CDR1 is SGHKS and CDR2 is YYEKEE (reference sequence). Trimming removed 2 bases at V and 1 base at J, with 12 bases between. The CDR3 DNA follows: TGTGCCAGCAGCTTTAGGACAGCAAAGAACACTGAAGCTTTCTTT. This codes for CASSFRTAKNTEAFF.

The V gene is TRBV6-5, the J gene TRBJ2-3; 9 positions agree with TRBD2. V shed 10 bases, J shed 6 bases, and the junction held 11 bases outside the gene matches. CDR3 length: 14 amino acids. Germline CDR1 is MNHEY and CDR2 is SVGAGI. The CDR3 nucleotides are TGTGCCACTTCGTCCGCTAGCGGGAAGGATACGCAGTATTTT. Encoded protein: CATSSASGKDTQYF.

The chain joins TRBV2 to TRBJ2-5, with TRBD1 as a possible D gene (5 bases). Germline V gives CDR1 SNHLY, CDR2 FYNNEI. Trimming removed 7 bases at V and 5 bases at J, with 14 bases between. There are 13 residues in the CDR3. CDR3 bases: TGTGCCAGCAATCAGGGCTTGGGGGAGACCCAGTACTTC. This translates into CASNQGLGETQYF.

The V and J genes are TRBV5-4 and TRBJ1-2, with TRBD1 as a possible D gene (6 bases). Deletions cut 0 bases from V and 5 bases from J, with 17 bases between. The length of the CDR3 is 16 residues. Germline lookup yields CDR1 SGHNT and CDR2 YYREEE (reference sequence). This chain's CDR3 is CASSLDSGAYAYGYTF. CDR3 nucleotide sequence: TGTGCCAGCAGCTTGGACTCAGGGGCTTATGCATATGGCTACACCTTC.

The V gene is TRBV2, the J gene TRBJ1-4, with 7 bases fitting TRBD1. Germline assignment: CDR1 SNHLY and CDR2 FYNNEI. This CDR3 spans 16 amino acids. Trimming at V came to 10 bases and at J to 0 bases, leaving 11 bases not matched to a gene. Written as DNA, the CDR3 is TGTGCCAATAGAAGGGACAGCCGTGCAACTAATGAAAAACTGTTTTTT. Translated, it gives CANRRDSRATNEKLFF.

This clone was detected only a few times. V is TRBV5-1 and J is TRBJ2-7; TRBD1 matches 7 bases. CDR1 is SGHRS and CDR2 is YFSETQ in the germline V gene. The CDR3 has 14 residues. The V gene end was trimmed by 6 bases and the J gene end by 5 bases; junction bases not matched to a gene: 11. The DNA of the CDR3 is TGCGCCAGCACCCCCCAGACAGGGAACGACGAGCAGTACTTC. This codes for CASTPQTGNDEQYF.